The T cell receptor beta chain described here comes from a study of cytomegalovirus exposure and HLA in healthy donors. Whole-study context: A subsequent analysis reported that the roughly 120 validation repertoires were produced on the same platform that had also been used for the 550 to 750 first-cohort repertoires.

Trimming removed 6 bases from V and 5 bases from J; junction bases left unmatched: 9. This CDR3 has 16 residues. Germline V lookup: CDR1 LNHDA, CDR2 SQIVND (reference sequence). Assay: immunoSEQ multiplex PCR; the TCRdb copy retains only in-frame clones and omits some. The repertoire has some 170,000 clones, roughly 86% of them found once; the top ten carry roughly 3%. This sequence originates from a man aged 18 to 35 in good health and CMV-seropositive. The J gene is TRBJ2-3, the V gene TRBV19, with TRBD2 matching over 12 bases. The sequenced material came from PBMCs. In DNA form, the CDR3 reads TGTGCCAGTAGGACCGGACTAGCGGGACCGGAAGATACGCAGTATTTT. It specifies CASRTGLAGPEDTQYF.